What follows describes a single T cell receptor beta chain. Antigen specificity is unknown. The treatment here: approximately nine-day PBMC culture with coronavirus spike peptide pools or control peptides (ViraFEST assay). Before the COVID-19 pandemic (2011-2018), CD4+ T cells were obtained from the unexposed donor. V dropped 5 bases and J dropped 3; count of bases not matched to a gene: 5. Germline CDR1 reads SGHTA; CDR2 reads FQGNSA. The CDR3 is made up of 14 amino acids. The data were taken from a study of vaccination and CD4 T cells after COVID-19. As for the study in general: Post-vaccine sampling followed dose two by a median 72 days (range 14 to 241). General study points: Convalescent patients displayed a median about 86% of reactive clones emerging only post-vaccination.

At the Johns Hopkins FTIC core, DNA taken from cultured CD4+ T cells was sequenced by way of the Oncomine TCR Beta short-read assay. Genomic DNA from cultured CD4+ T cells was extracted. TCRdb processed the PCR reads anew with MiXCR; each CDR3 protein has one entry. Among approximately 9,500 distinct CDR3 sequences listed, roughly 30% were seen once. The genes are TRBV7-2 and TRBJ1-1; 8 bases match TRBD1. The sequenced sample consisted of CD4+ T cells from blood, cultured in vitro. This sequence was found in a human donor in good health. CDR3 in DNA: TGTGCCAGCAGCACCTCACAGGGGGACACTGAAGCTTTCTTT. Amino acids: CASSTSQGDTEAFF.